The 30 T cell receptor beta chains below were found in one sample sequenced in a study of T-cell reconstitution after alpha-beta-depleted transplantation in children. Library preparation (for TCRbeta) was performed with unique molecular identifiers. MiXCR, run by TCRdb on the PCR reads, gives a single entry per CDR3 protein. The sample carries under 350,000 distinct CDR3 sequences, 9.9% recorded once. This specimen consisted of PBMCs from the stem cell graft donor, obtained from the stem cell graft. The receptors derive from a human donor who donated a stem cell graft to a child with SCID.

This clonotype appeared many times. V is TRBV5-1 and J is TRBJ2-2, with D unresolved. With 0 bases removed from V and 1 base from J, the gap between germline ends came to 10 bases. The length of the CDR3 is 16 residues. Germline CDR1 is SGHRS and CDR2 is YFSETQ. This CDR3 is CASSLDSPGNTGELFF. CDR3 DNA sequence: TGCGCCAGCAGCTTGGATTCCCCGGGGAACACCGGGGAGCTGTTTTTT.

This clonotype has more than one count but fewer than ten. This chain's CDR3 is CSVELAVYGYTF. In DNA, the CDR3 is TGCAGCGTTGAACTAGCAGTCTATGGCTACACCTTC. This chain joins TRBV29-1 and TRBJ1-2, with D unclear. V lost 2 bases and J lost 4, with 8 bases in between. The CDR3 covers 12 residues. Germline values: CDR1 SQVTM, CDR2 ANQGSEA.

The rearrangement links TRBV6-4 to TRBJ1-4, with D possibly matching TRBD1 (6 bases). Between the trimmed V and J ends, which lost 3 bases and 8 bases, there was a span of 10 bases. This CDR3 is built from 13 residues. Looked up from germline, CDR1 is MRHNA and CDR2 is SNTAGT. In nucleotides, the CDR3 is TGTGCCAGCAGTGATCAGGGGAGCGAAAAACTGTTTTTT. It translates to CASSDQGSEKLFF.

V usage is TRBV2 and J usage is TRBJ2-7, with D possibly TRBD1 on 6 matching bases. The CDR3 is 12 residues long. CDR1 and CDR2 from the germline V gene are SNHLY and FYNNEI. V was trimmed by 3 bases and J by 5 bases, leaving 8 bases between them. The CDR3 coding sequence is TGTGCCAGCAGTGACAGACAGGACGAGCAGTACTTC. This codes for CASSDRQDEQYF.

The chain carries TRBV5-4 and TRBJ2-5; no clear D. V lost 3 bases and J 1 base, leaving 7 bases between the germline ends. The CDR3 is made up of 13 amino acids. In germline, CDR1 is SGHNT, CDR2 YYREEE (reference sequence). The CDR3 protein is CASSSQPQETQYF. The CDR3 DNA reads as TGTGCCAGCAGCTCACAACCCCAAGAGACCCAGTACTTC. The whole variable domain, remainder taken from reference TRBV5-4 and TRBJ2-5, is ETGVTQSPTHLIKTRGQQVTLRCSSQSGHNTVSWYQQALGQGPQFIFQYYREEENGRGNFPPRFSGLQFPNYSSELNVNALELDDSALYLCASSSQPQETQYFGPGTRLLVL.

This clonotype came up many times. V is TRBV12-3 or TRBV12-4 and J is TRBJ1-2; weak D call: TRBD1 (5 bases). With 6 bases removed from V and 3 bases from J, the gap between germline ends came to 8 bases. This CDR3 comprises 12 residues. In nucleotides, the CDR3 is TGTGCCAGCAGGCAACAGGACTATGGCTACACCTTC. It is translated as CASRQQDYGYTF.

CDR3 nucleotides: TGTGCCAGCAGCCCCTGGACTAGCAGCGAGCAGTACTTC. Its translation: CASSPWTSSEQYF. This chain connects TRBV6-1 to TRBJ2-7; TRBD2 aligns across 8 bases. CDR1 is MNHNS and CDR2 is SASEGT in the germline V gene. The CDR3 runs to 13 residues. With 6 bases clipped from V and 6 bases from J, the junction kept 7 bases outside the gene matches.

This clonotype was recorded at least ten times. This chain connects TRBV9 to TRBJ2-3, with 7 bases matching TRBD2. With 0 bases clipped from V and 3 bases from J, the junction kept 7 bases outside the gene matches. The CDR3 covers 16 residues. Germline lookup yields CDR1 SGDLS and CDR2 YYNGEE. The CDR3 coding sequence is TGTGCCAGCAGCGTAGTATCAGCGGGGCGGACAGATACGCAGTATTTT. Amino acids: CASSVVSAGRTDTQYF.

This CDR3 is CASSSRVTSYEQYF. CDR3 in DNA: TGTGCCAGCAGCTCCCGGGTTACCTCCTACGAGCAGTACTTC. The rearrangement uses TRBV5-6 and TRBJ2-7; D is unresolved. The V end lost 3 bases, the J end lost 0 bases, and 10 bases lay between the germline ends. Germline CDR1 is SGHDT and CDR2 is YYEEEE. The CDR3 totals 14 residues.

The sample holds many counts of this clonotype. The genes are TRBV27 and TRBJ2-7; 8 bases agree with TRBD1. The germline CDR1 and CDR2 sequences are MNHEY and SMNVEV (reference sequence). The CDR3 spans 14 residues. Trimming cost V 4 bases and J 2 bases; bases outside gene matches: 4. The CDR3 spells CASSSGQGPYEQYF. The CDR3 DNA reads TGTGCCAGCAGTTCCGGACAGGGACCCTACGAGCAGTACTTC.

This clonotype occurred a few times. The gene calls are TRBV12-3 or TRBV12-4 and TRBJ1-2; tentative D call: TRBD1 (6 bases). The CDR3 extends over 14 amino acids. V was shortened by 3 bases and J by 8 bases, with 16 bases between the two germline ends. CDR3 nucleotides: TGTGCCAGCAGTTTCGGGGCGGGGGCTCAGGGCTACACCTTC. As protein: CASSFGAGAQGYTF.

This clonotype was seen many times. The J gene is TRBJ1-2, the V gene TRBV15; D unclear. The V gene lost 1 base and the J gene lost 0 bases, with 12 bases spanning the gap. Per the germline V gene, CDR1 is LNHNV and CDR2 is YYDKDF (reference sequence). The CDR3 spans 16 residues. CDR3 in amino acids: CATSRGYDTANYGYTF. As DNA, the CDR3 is TGTGCCACCAGCAGAGGGTACGACACAGCTAACTATGGCTACACCTTC.

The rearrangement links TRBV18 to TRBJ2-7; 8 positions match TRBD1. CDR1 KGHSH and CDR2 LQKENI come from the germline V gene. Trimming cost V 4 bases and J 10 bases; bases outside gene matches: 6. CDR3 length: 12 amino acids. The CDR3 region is CASSLTGQGQYF. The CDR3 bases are TGTGCCAGCTCACTGACAGGACAGGGACAGTACTTC.

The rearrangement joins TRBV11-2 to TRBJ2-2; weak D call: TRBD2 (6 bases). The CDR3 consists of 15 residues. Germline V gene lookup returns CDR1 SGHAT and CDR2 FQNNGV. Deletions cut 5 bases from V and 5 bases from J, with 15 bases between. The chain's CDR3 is CASSRLVGETGELFF. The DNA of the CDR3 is TGTGCCAGCAGCAGACTAGTCGGAGAGACCGGGGAGCTGTTTTTT.

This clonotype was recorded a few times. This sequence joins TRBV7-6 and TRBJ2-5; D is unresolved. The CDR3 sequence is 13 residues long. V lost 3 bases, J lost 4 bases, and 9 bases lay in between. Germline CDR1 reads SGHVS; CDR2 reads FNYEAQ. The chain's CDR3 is CASSLEFTETQYF. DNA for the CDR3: TGTGCCAGCAGCTTGGAGTTTACAGAGACCCAGTACTTC.

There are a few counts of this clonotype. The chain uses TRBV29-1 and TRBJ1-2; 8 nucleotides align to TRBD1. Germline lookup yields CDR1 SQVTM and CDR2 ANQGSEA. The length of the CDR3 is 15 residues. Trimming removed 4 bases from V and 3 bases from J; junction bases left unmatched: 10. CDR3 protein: CSVAPLDRAYYGYTF. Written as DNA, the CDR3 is TGCAGCGTTGCCCCTCTGGACAGGGCTTACTATGGCTACACCTTC.

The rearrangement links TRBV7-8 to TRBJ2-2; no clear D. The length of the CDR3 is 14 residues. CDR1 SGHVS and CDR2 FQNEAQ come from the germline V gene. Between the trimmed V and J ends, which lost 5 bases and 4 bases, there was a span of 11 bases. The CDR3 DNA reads TGTGCCAGCAGCAACCGCCAGAGCACCGGGGAGCTGTTTTTT. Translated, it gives CASSNRQSTGELFF.

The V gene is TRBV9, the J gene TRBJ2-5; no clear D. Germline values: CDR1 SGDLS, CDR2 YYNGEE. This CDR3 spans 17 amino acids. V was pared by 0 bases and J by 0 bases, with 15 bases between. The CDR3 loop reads CASSVGQVISYQETQYF. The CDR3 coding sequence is TGTGCCAGCAGCGTAGGGCAGGTGATCTCGTACCAAGAGACCCAGTACTTC.

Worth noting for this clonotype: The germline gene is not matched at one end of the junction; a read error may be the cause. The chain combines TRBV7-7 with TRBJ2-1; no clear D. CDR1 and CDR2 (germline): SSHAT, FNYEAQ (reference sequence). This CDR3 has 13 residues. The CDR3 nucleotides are TGTGCTAGCAGCTTAGACCGCGACAATGAGCAGTTCTTC. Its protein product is CASSLDRDNEQFF.

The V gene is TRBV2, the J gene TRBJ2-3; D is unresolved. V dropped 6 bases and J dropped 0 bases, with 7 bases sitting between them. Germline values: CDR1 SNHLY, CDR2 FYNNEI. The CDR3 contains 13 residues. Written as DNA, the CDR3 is TGTGCCAGCAGCGCCGATAGCACAGATACGCAGTATTTT. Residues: CASSADSTDTQYF.

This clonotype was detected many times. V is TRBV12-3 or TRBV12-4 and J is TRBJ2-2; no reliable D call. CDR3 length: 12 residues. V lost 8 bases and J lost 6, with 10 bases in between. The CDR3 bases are TGTGCCAGCTCCCTTGGGTCCGGGGAGCTGTTTTTT. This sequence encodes CASSLGSGELFF.

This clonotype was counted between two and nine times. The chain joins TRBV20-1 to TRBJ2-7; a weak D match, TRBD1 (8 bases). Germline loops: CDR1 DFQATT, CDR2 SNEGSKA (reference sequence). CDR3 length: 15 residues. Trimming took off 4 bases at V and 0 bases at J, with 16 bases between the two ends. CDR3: CSAIQGGTGSYEQYF. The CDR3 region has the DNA TGCAGTGCTATTCAGGGGGGGACAGGCTCCTACGAGCAGTACTTC.

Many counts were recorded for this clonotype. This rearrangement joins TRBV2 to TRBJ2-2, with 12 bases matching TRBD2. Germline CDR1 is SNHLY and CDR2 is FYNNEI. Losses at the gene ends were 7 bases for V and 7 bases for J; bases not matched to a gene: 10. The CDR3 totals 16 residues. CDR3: CASTSRLAGEDGELFF. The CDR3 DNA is TGTGCCAGCACTTCTCGACTAGCGGGGGAGGACGGGGAGCTGTTTTTT.

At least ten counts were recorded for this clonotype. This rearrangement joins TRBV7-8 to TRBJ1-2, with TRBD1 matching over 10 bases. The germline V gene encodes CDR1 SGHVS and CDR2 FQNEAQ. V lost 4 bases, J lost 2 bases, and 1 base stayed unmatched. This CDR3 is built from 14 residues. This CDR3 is CASSSGQGNYGYTF. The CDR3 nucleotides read TGTGCCAGCAGCTCGGGACAGGGGAACTATGGCTACACCTTC.

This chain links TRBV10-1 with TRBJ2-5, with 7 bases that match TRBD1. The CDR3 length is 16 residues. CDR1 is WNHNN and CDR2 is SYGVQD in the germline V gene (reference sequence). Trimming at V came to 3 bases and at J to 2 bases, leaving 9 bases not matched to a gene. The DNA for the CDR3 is TGCGCCAGCAGTGATCACAGTGGACAGGTTCAAGAGACCCAGTACTTC. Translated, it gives CASSDHSGQVQETQYF.

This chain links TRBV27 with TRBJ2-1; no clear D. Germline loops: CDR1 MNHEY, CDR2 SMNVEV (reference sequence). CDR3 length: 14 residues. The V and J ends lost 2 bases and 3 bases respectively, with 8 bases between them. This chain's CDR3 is CASSLRLNYNEQFF. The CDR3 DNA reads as TGTGCCAGCAGTTTAAGGCTGAACTACAATGAGCAGTTCTTC.

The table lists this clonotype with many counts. In DNA, the CDR3 is TGTGCCAGCAGTTCGGGTGGGACCTACAATGAGCAGTTCTTC. Translated, it gives CASSSGGTYNEQFF. The J gene is TRBJ2-1, the V gene TRBV12-3 or TRBV12-4; D gene uncertain. V dropped 4 bases and J dropped 2 bases, with 9 bases sitting between them. The CDR3 spans 14 residues.

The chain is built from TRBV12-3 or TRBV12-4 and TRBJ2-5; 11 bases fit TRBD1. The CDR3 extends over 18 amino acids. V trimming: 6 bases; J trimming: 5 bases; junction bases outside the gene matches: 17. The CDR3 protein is CASRPGQGAAVHWETQYF. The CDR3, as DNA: TGTGCCAGCAGACCCGGACAGGGGGCTGCGGTACATTGGGAGACCCAGTACTTC.

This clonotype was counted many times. The CDR3 coding sequence is TGCGCCAGCAGCCAAGGTTTCGGGGTAGGTGAAGCTTTCTTT. This sequence encodes CASSQGFGVGEAFF. The V gene is TRBV4-1, the J gene TRBJ1-1; D gene uncertain. The CDR3 totals 14 residues. CDR1 is MGHRA and CDR2 is YSYEKL in the germline V gene. V lost 1 base, J lost 7 bases, and 13 bases lay in between.

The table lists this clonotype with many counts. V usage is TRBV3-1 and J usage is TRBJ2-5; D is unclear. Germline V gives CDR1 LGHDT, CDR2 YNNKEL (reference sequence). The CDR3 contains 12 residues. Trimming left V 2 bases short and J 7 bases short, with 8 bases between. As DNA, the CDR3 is TGTGCCAGCAGCCAACGTTTCCCGACCCAGTACTTC. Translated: CASSQRFPTQYF.